Given below is one T cell receptor (beta chain) in context. Antigen: not known. TCRdb re-called the 5' RACE reads with MiXCR, one entry per CDR3 protein. The table records hundreds of thousands of distinct CDR3 sequences, over 20% of them present only once. This record belongs to a study of T-cell memory formation after mild COVID-19. Notes on the study in general: Clones that contracted from day 15 to 85 had balanced CD4/CD8; later expanders were CD4+ biased. Clones that contracted clustered mainly in CM and EM if CD4+ and in EMRA if CD8+. Researchers could not confirm that second-wave clones peaking on day 37 targeted SARS-CoV-2. The finding that pre-infection memory included some responding clones suggested that cross-reactive memory joined.

Germline CDR1 is SGDLS and CDR2 is YYNGEE. The CDR3 runs 19 residues. The ends lost 3 bases at V and 3 bases at J; junction bases unmatched: 13. This clonotype was obtained from an adult woman who had mild COVID-19 (a few samples of this study predate the infection). Cell type and time point are not known. This chain links TRBV9 with TRBJ2-1, with 12 positions matching TRBD2. Sequenced material: PBMCs or a T cell subset sorted from them (not recorded which). CDR3 loop: CASSGVSGLAGGSYNEQFF. The CDR3 DNA is TGTGCCAGCAGCGGGGTCTCTGGGCTAGCGGGGGGGAGCTACAATGAGCAGTTCTTC.